The clone carrying this T cell receptor beta chain was observed a few times. Its antigen is undetermined. This CDR3 has 14 residues. V lost 2 bases, J lost 0 bases, and 7 bases lay in between. This sample is part of a study of T-cell memory formation after mild COVID-19. From the 5' RACE reads, TCRdb called clonotypes with MiXCR, one entry per CDR3 protein. The sample holds 200,000 to 300,000 distinct CDR3 sequences; approximately 16% are singletons and the top ten take around 21%. Whole-study results and caveats: A second wave expanding day 15 to 37 was CD4+-biased; contracting clones were balanced.

The chain is built from TRBV12-3 or TRBV12-4 and TRBJ1-1; the D is unclear. The sequencing sample was made of PBMCs or a T cell subset sorted from them (not recorded which). The sequence came from a man between 18 and 29 years old who had mild COVID-19 (a few samples of this study predate the infection). Cell type and time point are not known. This CDR3 reads CASSLMAMNTEAFF. Here the CDR3 DNA reads TGTGCCAGCAGTTTAATGGCTATGAACACTGAAGCTTTCTTT.